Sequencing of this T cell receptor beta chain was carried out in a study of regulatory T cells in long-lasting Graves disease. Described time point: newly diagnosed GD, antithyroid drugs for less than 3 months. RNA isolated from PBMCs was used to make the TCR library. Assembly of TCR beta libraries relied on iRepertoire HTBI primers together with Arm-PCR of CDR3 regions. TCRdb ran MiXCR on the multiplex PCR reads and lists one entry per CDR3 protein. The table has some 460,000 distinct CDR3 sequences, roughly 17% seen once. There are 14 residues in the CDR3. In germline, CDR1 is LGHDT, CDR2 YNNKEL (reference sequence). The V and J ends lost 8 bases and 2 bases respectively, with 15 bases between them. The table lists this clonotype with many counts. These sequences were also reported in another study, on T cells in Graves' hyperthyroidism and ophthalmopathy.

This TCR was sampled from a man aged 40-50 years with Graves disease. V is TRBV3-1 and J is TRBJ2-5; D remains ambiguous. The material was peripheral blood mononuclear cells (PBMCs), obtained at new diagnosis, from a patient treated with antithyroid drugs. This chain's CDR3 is CASSRNNNQETQYF. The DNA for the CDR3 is TGTGCCAGCTCCCGAAATAATAATCAAGAGACCCAGTACTTC.